The T cell receptor beta chain under discussion was sequenced for a study of STAT5B mutations in CD4+ large granular lymphocyte leukemia. Libraries were prepared by immunoSEQ multiplex PCR; TCRdb keeps only in-frame clonotypes and omits some of them. The table lists around 8,900 clones, roughly 86% of them singletons. V was pared by 5 bases and J by 4 bases, with 17 bases between. Germline loops: CDR1 SGHAT, CDR2 FQNNGV. There are 16 residues in the CDR3. The specimen was PBMCs. The chain combines TRBV11-2 with TRBJ2-2, with D maybe TRBD2 (6 bases). The origin of this receptor is a woman between 70 and 85 years old with CD4+ T-cell large granular lymphocyte leukemia. This chain's CDR3 is CASSPPGLRRTGELFF. The CDR3 DNA follows: TGTGCCAGCAGCCCCCCGGGACTGAGACGCACCGGGGAGCTGTTTTTT.